A selection of T cell receptor beta chains follows, all from one sample in a study of blood T cells in healthy people across ages. One entry per CDR3 protein, called by TCRdb with MiXCR from the 5' RACE reads. Counted here are roughly 730,000 distinct CDR3 sequences, around 50% occurring once; the ten biggest clones make up around 24%. Sequenced material: blood. These receptors all come from a man aged 40-49 years in good health. Both conserved end residues are part of each CDR3. The D gene is left open where the match is weak. The size entry is marked missing in some rows and otherwise reads once, few, many or a size class.

TRBV7-3	TRBD1	TRBJ1-5	-	CASSVQGGQPQHF	TGTGCCAGCAGCGTACAGGGGGGTCAGCCCCAGCATTTT
TRBV12-3/TRBV12-4	-	TRBJ2-7	-	CASSSDNYEQYF	TGCGCCAGCAGTTCGGACAACTACGAGCAGTACTTC
TRBV9	-	TRBJ2-3	few	CASSASRGTYTQYF	TGTGCCAGCAGCGCTTCCAGGGGAACTTATACGCAGTATTTT
TRBV6-5	-	TRBJ1-1	-	CASSYGHEGAEAFF	TGTGCCAGCAGTTATGGACACGAGGGTGCTGAAGCTTTCTTT
TRBV25-1	-	TRBJ2-3	-	CASSESYGTDTQYF	TGTGCCAGCAGTGAATCATACGGCACAGATACGCAGTATTTT
TRBV6-5	-	TRBJ2-4	-	CASSYLADVAKNIQYF	TGTGCCAGCAGTTACTTGGCCGACGTAGCCAAAAACATTCAGTACTTC
TRBV24-1	-	TRBJ2-3	many	CATSDTDTKDTQYF	TGTGCCACCAGTGACACGGACACGAAAGATACGCAGTATTTT
TRBV10-3	-	TRBJ2-1	-	CATFPGDLNNEQFF	TGTGCCACCTTCCCAGGGGACCTTAACAATGAGCAGTTCTTC
TRBV6-2/TRBV6-3	TRBD1	TRBJ2-1	-	CASSYSLVRDRTYNEQFF	TGTGCCAGCAGTTACTCCCTAGTCCGGGACAGAACCTACAATGAGCAGTTCTTC
TRBV6-5	TRBD1	TRBJ1-1	-	CASSYSSSQGAPTEAFF	TGTGCCAGCAGTTACTCGAGCTCACAGGGGGCCCCCACCGAAGCTTTCTTT
TRBV20-1	-	TRBJ2-3	few	CSARRDTQYF	TGCAGTGCTAGGAGGGATACGCAGTATTTT
TRBV12-3/TRBV12-4	TRBD2	TRBJ2-5	few	CASSPHSSGALQETQYF	TGTGCCAGCAGTCCCCATTCTAGCGGAGCCCTCCAAGAGACCCAGTACTTC
TRBV6-6	-	TRBJ2-1	-	CASSFGTFQFF	TGTGCCAGCAGTTTCGGGACGTTTCAGTTCTTC
TRBV6-5	-	TRBJ2-1	-	CASSTRRGIYNEQFF	TGTGCCAGCAGTACCCGCAGGGGCATCTACAATGAGCAGTTCTTC
TRBV7-2	TRBD2	TRBJ2-3	-	CASSPAAGPLDTQYF	TGTGCCAGCAGCCCGGCAGCGGGACCCTTAGATACGCAGTATTTT
TRBV7-2	-	TRBJ2-3	-	CASSLGVFTSTDTQYF	TGTGCCAGCAGCTTAGGAGTCTTCACCAGCACAGATACGCAGTATTTT
TRBV5-1	-	TRBJ2-5	few	CASSPKRYQETQYF	TGCGCCAGCAGCCCTAAGCGGTACCAAGAGACCCAGTACTTC
TRBV4-3	-	TRBJ2-7	-	CASSQDLSYSGIYEQYF	TGCGCCAGCAGCCAAGACCTTTCCTATTCAGGGATCTACGAGCAGTACTTC